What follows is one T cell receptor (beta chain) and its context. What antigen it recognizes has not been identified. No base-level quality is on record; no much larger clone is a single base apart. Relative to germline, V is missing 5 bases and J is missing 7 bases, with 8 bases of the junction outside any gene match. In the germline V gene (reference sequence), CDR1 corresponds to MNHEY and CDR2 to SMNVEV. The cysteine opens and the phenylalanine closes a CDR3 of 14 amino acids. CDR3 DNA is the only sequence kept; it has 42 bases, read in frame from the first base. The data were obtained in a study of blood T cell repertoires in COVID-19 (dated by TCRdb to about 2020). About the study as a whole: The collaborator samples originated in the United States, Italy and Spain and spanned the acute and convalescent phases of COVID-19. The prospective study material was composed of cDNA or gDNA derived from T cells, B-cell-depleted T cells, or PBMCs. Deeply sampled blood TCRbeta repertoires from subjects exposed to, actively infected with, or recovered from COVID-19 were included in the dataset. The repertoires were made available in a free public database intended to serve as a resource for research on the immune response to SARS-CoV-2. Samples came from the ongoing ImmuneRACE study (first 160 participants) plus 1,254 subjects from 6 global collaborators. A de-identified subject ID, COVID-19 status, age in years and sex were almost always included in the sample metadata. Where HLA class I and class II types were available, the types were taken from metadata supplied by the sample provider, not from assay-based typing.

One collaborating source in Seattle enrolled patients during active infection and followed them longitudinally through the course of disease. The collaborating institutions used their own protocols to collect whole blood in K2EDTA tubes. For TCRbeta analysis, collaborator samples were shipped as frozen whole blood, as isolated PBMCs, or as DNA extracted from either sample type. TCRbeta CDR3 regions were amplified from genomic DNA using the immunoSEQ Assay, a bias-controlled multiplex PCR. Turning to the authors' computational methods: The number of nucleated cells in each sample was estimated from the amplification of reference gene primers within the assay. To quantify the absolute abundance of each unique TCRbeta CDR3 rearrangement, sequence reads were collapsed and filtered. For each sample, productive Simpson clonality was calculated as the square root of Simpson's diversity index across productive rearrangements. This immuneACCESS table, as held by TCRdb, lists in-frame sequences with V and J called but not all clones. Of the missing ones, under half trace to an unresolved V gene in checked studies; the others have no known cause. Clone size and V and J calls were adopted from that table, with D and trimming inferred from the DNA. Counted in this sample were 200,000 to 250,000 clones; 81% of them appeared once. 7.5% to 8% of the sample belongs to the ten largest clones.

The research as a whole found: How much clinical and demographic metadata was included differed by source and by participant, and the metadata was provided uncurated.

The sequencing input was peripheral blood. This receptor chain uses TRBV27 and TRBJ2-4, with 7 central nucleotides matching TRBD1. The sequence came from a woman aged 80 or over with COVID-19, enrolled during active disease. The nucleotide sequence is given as TGTGCCAGCAGTGAGGACAGGTCGGGGAACATTCAGTACTTC. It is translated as CASSEDRSGNIQYF.